This T cell receptor beta chain was sequenced in a study of T-cell memory formation after mild COVID-19. Turning to the study itself: TCR clusters largely stayed donor specific.

TCRdb processed the 5' RACE reads anew with MiXCR; each CDR3 protein has one entry. This table holds about 130,000 distinct CDR3 sequences, roughly 15% found once. General observations from the study: CD4+ contracting clones lay mainly in CM and EM, CD8+ ones in EMRA.

Note on this clonotype: Its antigen is as yet unknown.

The germline CDR1 and CDR2 sequences are SGHDT and YYEEEE. The CDR3 extends over 14 amino acids. The junction had 4 bases not matched to a gene; V was cut back by 4 bases and J by 4 bases. The receptor was isolated from an adult woman who had mild COVID-19 (a few samples of this study predate the infection). Cell type and time point are not known. Input material: PBMCs or a T cell subset sorted from them (not recorded which). V gene TRBV5-6 combines with J gene TRBJ1-2, with 10 bases lining up with TRBD1. The CDR3 DNA reads TGTGCCAGCAGCCCGGGACAGGGGATCTATGGCTACACCTTC. Protein sequence: CASSPGQGIYGYTF.